Listed below are T cell receptor beta chains from one sample, sequenced in a study of T cells in localized non-small cell lung cancer. Using immunoSEQ multiplex PCR, the repertoire was profiled, and TCRdb retains in-frame clones only, with some absent. The top ten hold over 10% of the sample, which has 29,000 or so clones, 88% seen once. The sample was peripheral blood, taken before any cancer treatment. Receptor source: an older female donor with stage III squamous cell lung carcinoma. Both conserved end residues are part of each CDR3. The D gene is left open where the match is weak. The size entry is marked missing in some rows and otherwise reads once, few, many or a size class.

v_gene: TRBV5-1
j_gene: TRBJ2-3
abundance: NA
len: 14
d_gene: NA
CDR3nt: TGCGCCAGCAGCCCAGGACAATCCACAGATACGCAGTATTTT
CDR3aa: CASSPGQSTDTQYF

v_gene: TRBV19
j_gene: TRBJ1-1
abundance: NA
len: 13
d_gene: NA
CDR3nt: TGTGCCAGCCGCGCTCCTCTCGGAACTGAAGCTTTCTTT
CDR3aa: CASRAPLGTEAFF

v_gene: TRBV6-1
j_gene: TRBJ1-1
abundance: NA
len: 13
d_gene: TRBD1
CDR3nt: TGTGCCAGCAGGGACAGGTTCTTCACTGAAGCTTTCTTT
CDR3aa: CASRDRFFTEAFF

v_gene: TRBV5-1
j_gene: TRBJ2-1
abundance: NA
len: 16
d_gene: NA
CDR3nt: TGCGCCAGCAGCTTGGACCTGGTCTCCCCTTACAATGAGCAGTTCTTC
CDR3aa: CASSLDLVSPYNEQFF

v_gene: TRBV4-3
j_gene: TRBJ1-6
abundance: NA
len: 15
d_gene: NA
CDR3nt: TGCGCCAGCAGCGGGCGGACAGACGGTAATTCACCCCTCCACTTT
CDR3aa: CASSGRTDGNSPLHF

v_gene: TRBV2
j_gene: TRBJ1-4
abundance: once
len: 15
d_gene: NA
CDR3nt: TGTGCCAGCAGTGATTTGGGATACCGGAATGAAAAACTGTTTTTT
CDR3aa: CASSDLGYRNEKLFF

v_gene: TRBV6-1
j_gene: TRBJ1-1
abundance: NA
len: 18
d_gene: TRBD1
CDR3nt: TGTGCCAGCAGTGAAGCGCTGGCCCAGGGGGCGCAGGCCACTGAAGCTTTCTTT
CDR3aa: CASSEALAQGAQATEAFF

v_gene: TRBV29-1
j_gene: TRBJ1-4
abundance: NA
len: 13
d_gene: NA
CDR3nt: TGCAGCGGCGCGGGGCGGGGGGGAGAAAAACTGTTTTTT
CDR3aa: CSGAGRGGEKLFF

v_gene: TRBV7-4
j_gene: TRBJ2-7
abundance: few
len: 13
d_gene: NA
CDR3nt: TGTGCCAGCAGCTTAAGAGACCCCTACGAGCAGTACTTC
CDR3aa: CASSLRDPYEQYF

v_gene: TRBV5-4
j_gene: TRBJ2-1
abundance: NA
len: 19
d_gene: TRBD2
CDR3nt: TGTGCCAGCACCAGTCGATTATTCAGCGGGAGACGTTCCTACAATGAGCAGTTCTTC
CDR3aa: CASTSRLFSGRRSYNEQFF

v_gene: TRBV7-2
j_gene: TRBJ2-7
abundance: NA
len: 14
d_gene: NA
CDR3nt: TGTGCCAGCAGCTTAGTAGGCAGTAGCTCCGAGCAGTACTTC
CDR3aa: CASSLVGSSSEQYF

v_gene: TRBV10-2
j_gene: TRBJ2-3
abundance: NA
len: 16
d_gene: TRBD2
CDR3nt: TGCGCCAGCAGTGAGTGGCGCGGGGGGGCTGCAGATACGCAGTATTTT
CDR3aa: CASSEWRGGAADTQYF

v_gene: TRBV7-2
j_gene: TRBJ1-2
abundance: NA
len: 16
d_gene: TRBD1
CDR3nt: TGTGCCAGCAGCTTAGCGGGGACAGGGCTCTTCTATGGCTACACCTTC
CDR3aa: CASSLAGTGLFYGYTF

v_gene: TRBV13
j_gene: TRBJ2-1
abundance: NA
len: 14
d_gene: TRBD2
CDR3nt: TGTGCCAGCAGCCCGCGGGAGTGGTACAATGAGCAGTTCTTC
CDR3aa: CASSPREWYNEQFF

v_gene: TRBV9
j_gene: TRBJ1-1
abundance: NA
len: 14
d_gene: NA
CDR3nt: TGTGCCAGCAGCGCCGCTGTAATGAACACTGAAGCTTTCTTT
CDR3aa: CASSAAVMNTEAFF

v_gene: TRBV7-2
j_gene: TRBJ2-5
abundance: NA
len: 15
d_gene: NA
CDR3nt: TGTGCCAGCAGGGACCCAATGAGGGTCCAAGAGACCCAGTACTTC
CDR3aa: CASRDPMRVQETQYF

v_gene: TRBV4-3
j_gene: TRBJ2-3
abundance: NA
len: 18
d_gene: TRBD2
CDR3nt: TGCGCCAGCAGCCAAGATCTCGGGCGGGGGGGACCTCGAGATACGCAGTATTTT
CDR3aa: CASSQDLGRGGPRDTQYF

v_gene: TRBV5-1
j_gene: TRBJ2-3
abundance: NA
len: 16
d_gene: TRBD2
CDR3nt: TGCGCCAGCAGCCCCCAGGCGGGAGGTTTCAAAGATACGCAGTATTTT
CDR3aa: CASSPQAGGFKDTQYF

v_gene: TRBV28
j_gene: TRBJ1-2
abundance: NA
len: 12
d_gene: NA
CDR3nt: TGTGCCAGCAGTGGAGGGGCACGTGGCTACACCTTC
CDR3aa: CASSGGARGYTF

v_gene: TRBV2
j_gene: TRBJ2-2
abundance: NA
len: 19
d_gene: TRBD1
CDR3nt: TGTGCCAGCAGTGAAGCGCTGGGGACAGGGGGCGCTTTGGCCGGGGAGCTGTTTTTT
CDR3aa: CASSEALGTGGALAGELFF

v_gene: TRBV5-5
j_gene: TRBJ2-7
abundance: NA
len: 13
d_gene: NA
CDR3nt: TGTGCCAGCAGCTTTACGGGAGACTACGAGCAGTACTTC
CDR3aa: CASSFTGDYEQYF

v_gene: TRBV19
j_gene: TRBJ1-1
abundance: NA
len: 16
d_gene: TRBD1
CDR3nt: TGTGCCAGTACCGCCCAGGGGGAGTTCATGAACACTGAAGCTTTCTTT
CDR3aa: CASTAQGEFMNTEAFF

v_gene: TRBV6-5
j_gene: TRBJ2-1
abundance: once
len: 14
d_gene: TRBD2
CDR3nt: TGTGCCAGCATCGCACCGGGACTAGCGTTTGAGCAGTTCTTC
CDR3aa: CASIAPGLAFEQFF

v_gene: TRBV2
j_gene: TRBJ2-1
abundance: NA
len: 15
d_gene: TRBD1
CDR3nt: TGTGCCAGCAGTGTGCAGGGGGCGGACTACAATGAGCAGTTCTTC
CDR3aa: CASSVQGADYNEQFF

v_gene: TRBV30
j_gene: TRBJ2-1
abundance: NA
len: 15
d_gene: NA
CDR3nt: TGTGCCTGGAGTGTAGGAGGGGGGGAGACCGATGAGCAGTTCTTC
CDR3aa: CAWSVGGGETDEQFF

v_gene: TRBV25-1
j_gene: TRBJ1-1
abundance: NA
len: 13
d_gene: NA
CDR3nt: TGTGCCAGCAGTGTCGGGAAGAACACTGAAGCTTTCTTT
CDR3aa: CASSVGKNTEAFF

v_gene: TRBV5-5
j_gene: TRBJ2-5
abundance: NA
len: 15
d_gene: NA
CDR3nt: TGTGCCAGCAGCTTGGCCTTCGGAGGGATAGAGACCCAGTACTTC
CDR3aa: CASSLAFGGIETQYF

v_gene: TRBV28
j_gene: TRBJ1-2
abundance: NA
len: 14
d_gene: NA
CDR3nt: TGTGCCAGCAGCCCCCGAGGGCTCGACTATGGCTACACCTTC
CDR3aa: CASSPRGLDYGYTF

v_gene: TRBV18
j_gene: TRBJ2-3
abundance: NA
len: 15
d_gene: NA
CDR3nt: TGTGCCAGCTCACCACGAGGCAGCTACACAGATACGCAGTATTTT
CDR3aa: CASSPRGSYTDTQYF

v_gene: TRBV30
j_gene: TRBJ2-2
abundance: NA
len: 12
d_gene: NA
CDR3nt: TGTGCCTGGAGTGTAGGACCCGGGGAGCTGTTTTTT
CDR3aa: CAWSVGPGELFF

v_gene: TRBV18
j_gene: TRBJ2-7
abundance: once
len: 11
d_gene: NA
CDR3nt: TGTGCCAGCTCACCCTCGGAGGGACTGTACTTC
CDR3aa: CASSPSEGLYF

v_gene: TRBV5-6
j_gene: TRBJ1-3
abundance: NA
len: 14
d_gene: NA
CDR3nt: TGTGCCAGTATGAACATCTTCTCTGGAAACACCATATATTTT
CDR3aa: CASMNIFSGNTIYF

v_gene: TRBV5-1
j_gene: TRBJ2-3
abundance: NA
len: 18
d_gene: TRBD1
CDR3nt: TGCGCCAGCAGCCCCCGAGGACAGGGGGCAGGTCGTCCAGATACGCAGTATTTT
CDR3aa: CASSPRGQGAGRPDTQYF

v_gene: TRBV7-3
j_gene: TRBJ2-7
abundance: NA
len: 17
d_gene: TRBD2
CDR3nt: TGTGCCAGCAGCCCTGAAAGTCGGTCTAGCGGGAGATACGAGCAGTACTTC
CDR3aa: CASSPESRSSGRYEQYF